This T cell receptor (beta chain) was identified in a study of STAT5B mutations in CD4+ large granular lymphocyte leukemia (dated by TCRdb to between 2020 and 2023). In terms of the full investigation: Among healthy controls, the CDR3 'QG' motif was associated with a particular HLA allele. The study compared the TCRbeta repertoires of patients with CD4+ T-cell large granular lymphocyte leukemia against the TCRbeta repertoires of healthy blood donors. The purity of purified fractions was confirmed by flow cytometry on FACSCanto II or FACSVerse to exceed 95% among lymphocytes. Summary of the overall study and its limitations: TRBV06-family usage was enriched among the top patient clones (8/27) compared with healthy controls (2/35). Greater clonality appeared to be present in CD4-sorted patient repertoires than in healthy CD4+ repertoires, and the difference was retained after the putative leukemic clones were removed. The data were not HLA-matched, and the higher clonality in CD4+ T-LGLL than in CD8+ T-LGLL could be due to the relatively small sample size. Main leukemic clonotypes were private to each patient, although under 30% appeared at low frequency in other patients' non-leukemic repertoires.

Buffy coats from 35 to 45 blood donors, supplied by the Finnish Red Cross blood service, were used as healthy controls. All TCR-sequenced material derived from peripheral blood: patient blood samples and healthy donor buffy coats. Ficoll-Hypaque gradient centrifugation was used to isolate peripheral blood mononuclear cells. For the healthy controls, CD4+ cells were obtained from buffy coats by magnetic purification. The Gentra Puregene Cell and Tissue kit was used to extract genomic DNA, and a Qubit 2.0 fluorometer was used to measure the amount of genomic DNA. The immunoSEQ assay at survey resolution was applied to genomic DNA for sequencing of TCRbeta rearrangements. The authors' analysis ran thus. A lowest detectable productive clonotype frequency of 2.59 x 10-5 was observed in the TCR sequencing data. Only productive TCRbeta rearrangements, meaning sequences that were complete and in-frame, were kept for the analyses. Simpson clonality, calculated in the immunoSEQ Analyzer version 3.0, was used as the measure of sample clonality. Clones were binned by frequency as very rare, small, medium, large (1-20%) or hyperexpanded (>20%). Generation probabilities were estimated with OLGA 1.2.3, V-gene circos plots were made with VDJtools, specificities were searched in VDJdb, and CDR3 motifs were identified with GLIPH. As stored in TCRdb, this immuneACCESS dataset retains in-frame rearrangements with V and J assigned. A fraction of the clones does not appear; measured against another copy, unresolved V genes explain less than half of the discrepancy, and the remainder lacks a known reason. The V and J calls and clone size were taken over from that table, and D and trimming were inferred from the DNA. The table for this sample lists roughly 23,000 clones; 78% of them were counted only once. About 0.43% of the sample belongs to the ten largest clones.

Concerning this clone: No cognate antigen has been identified for it. Per-base quality was not reported, and no clone a single base away is much larger than it.

In the germline V gene, CDR1 corresponds to SGHRS and CDR2 to YFSETQ. At the junction V is shortened by 4 bases and J by 7 bases; bases outside the gene matches: 7. The CDR3 spans 14 residues, from the cysteine through the phenylalanine. The CDR3 DNA has 42 bases and is translated from base 1. This sequence uses TRBV5-1 and TRBJ2-1, with 8 junctional bases fitting TRBD2. What was sequenced was CD4+ T cells from blood buffy coats. The origin of this receptor is a human donor in good health. The CDR3 corresponds to CASSPMTSANEQFF. The DNA is as follows: TGCGCCAGCAGCCCGATGACTAGCGCGAATGAGCAGTTCTTC. The CDR3 plus the reference TRBV5-1 and TRBJ2-1 genes for the other parts give the full variable domain: KAGVTQTPRYLIKTRGQQVTLSCSPISGHRSVSWYQQTPGQGLQFLFEYFSETQRNKGNFPGRFSGRQFSNSRSEMNVSTLELGDSALYLCASSPMTSANEQFFGPGTRLTVL.